This T cell receptor (beta chain) appears in the sequencing data of a study of cytomegalovirus exposure and HLA in healthy donors (dated by TCRdb to the late 2010s). With respect to the entire study: An earlier analysis of several hundred of the donors reported about 300 Gb of sequence data and 90 million to 120 million unique TCR beta sequences obtained from roughly 180 million T cells. An early release that covered fewer than 800 HLA-typed donors contained about 300 gigabases of sequencing data and 65 million to 100 million unique TCR sequences. Among the roughly 400 genotyped donors, around 79% belonged to the genetic ancestry cluster associated with self-reported Caucasian donors. The aim of the study was to test whether cataloging public T cell receptors could identify signatures of past pathogen exposure. Using immunosequencing, the study profiled T cell repertoires from about 650 subjects and related those repertoires to cytomegalovirus serostatus. A separate validation cohort of 100 to 150 different subjects was used in addition to the roughly 700-subject first cohort. The study combined high-throughput TCR immunosequencing, statistical association of individual TCRs with disease status, and machine learning to predict cytomegalovirus infection status. In a later analysis, previously published TCR beta repertoires from about 670 donors were re-analyzed and high-resolution HLA genotyping was added so that TCR occurrence patterns could be studied. Rather than using new phenotypic data, the later analysis identified candidate immune exposures from TCR beta sequences and from how often those sequences occurred across donors. An earlier analysis of 500 to 650 of the donors applied high-throughput TCR beta sequencing to assess whether each TCR beta V gene segment acted as functional or pseudogenic. Donor age, sex, ethnicity and CMV serostatus were compiled alongside the repertoire data. A later genetic analysis took genome-wide SNP genotypes for about 65% of the 666 donors and used that subset as a discovery cohort. Every repertoire in the discovery cohort had been generated on one and the same sequencing platform. HLA typing covered class I and class II loci at four-digit resolution. Typing coverage differed by locus: A, B, C, DRB1 and DQB1 were typed in about 629-640 donors, DQA1 in 500 to 550, DPA1 in 600 to 610, and DPB1 in approximately 450. Roughly 5 DR-DQ haplotypes were handled as single units for association and clustering, since linkage in the cohort was strong. Across approximately 420 genotyped donors of the cohort, an average of about 250,000 unique TCR beta nucleotide sequences per donor were sequenced, and 15% to 20% of those sequences were non-productive.

As regards this clone: What this receptor recognizes is not known. Nothing much larger sits one base from this clone, and base qualities are not available.

The cohort comprised fewer than 700 healthy bone marrow donors. At the time of sampling, every cohort member was nominally healthy, though immune exposures that went unrecorded were likely present. Of the roughly 670 cohort members, just under 300 had a positive CMV serostatus and about 400 had a negative one, while no CMV serostatus was recorded for the donor. A peripheral blood sample was collected from each donor, and TCR beta sequencing was performed on peripheral blood mononuclear cells. The Qiagen DNeasy Blood Extraction Kit was used to extract genomic DNA from the blood cell samples. The CDR3 runs 14 amino acids, cysteine and phenylalanine included. CDR3 DNA only is kept here, 42 bases in frame from base 1. Sequences LGHNA (CDR1) and YNFKEQ (CDR2) are obtained from the germline V gene. V and J lose 5 bases and 5 bases, and a span of 15 bases separates them. Overall results and qualifications from the work: In a later genetic analysis, fewer N-insertions in productive TCRs were reported among donors in an Asian-associated ancestry cluster than the roughly 700-donor mean. V-gene and J-gene trimming of TCR beta chains was associated with a missense DCLRE1C variant in a later genetic analysis, and the association was replicated in an independent cohort. The cohort was sequenced for TCR beta chains only, and without alpha or paired-chain data the features that could be detected were limited. Roughly uniform sequencing depth across donors was assumed in presence/absence analyses, although this assumption may not hold. Some IMGT-functional V segments, including TRBV6-2 and TRBV6-3, could not be distinguished by the 87-base-pair reads and were therefore excluded. In vitro tests confirmed that a few of the cytomegalovirus-associated TCR beta chains recognize cytomegalovirus antigens. Specific HLA alleles were associated with 15,000 to 20,000 TCR beta sequences at a false discovery rate of 0.05 in a later analysis. The only immune exposure information available for the cohort was CMV serostatus. Correlated functional status among segregating V segments might be attributable to linkage disequilibrium, but an unknown experimental factor could not be ruled out. In a later analysis, HLA-associated TCR beta chains were found to be more clonally expanded and to have lower generation probabilities than equally common non-associated chains. Strong co-occurrence of HLA alleles, especially DR and DQ, made assigning TCR associations to individual alleles difficult. In an earlier analysis of a few hundred of the donors, most TCR beta V segments were observed in productive rearrangements about 90% or about 30% of the time, broadly matching IMGT annotations. HLA typing was unavailable for some donors at each locus, so association tests used only the typed subset. A further reported finding was that TCR beta sequences accurately predicted the HLA-A and HLA-B alleles for most subjects in the first cohort. The sequencing pipeline was judged likely to have produced a cluster of highly shared sequence variants as a technical artifact. Several of the top co-occurrence clusters appeared to be linked to parvovirus B19, influenza, CMV and Epstein-Barr virus, according to a later analysis. In a later analysis, the rate of TCR association differed among HLA loci, with DRB1 alleles having the most associated TCRs and HLA-C alleles having the fewest. Most TCR sequences were seen in very few donors, while some public TCRs were found in many individuals. Cytomegalovirus status was reported to be diagnosed by the classifier with high specificity and sensitivity in both the original and validation cohorts. According to the authors, the approach could potentially be generalized to other disease states and immunological phenotypes. In the study, 150 to 200 TCR beta chains were listed as associated with cytomegalovirus. Around 16 rarely observed V segments, including chromosome 9 orphons, were excluded from the earlier analysis of about 500 of the donors because counts were too low. Most CMV-associated TCR beta chains appeared to be HLA-restricted in a later analysis, and the HLA associations seemed to be driven largely by CMV exposure.

The library was made by the immunoSEQ multiplex PCR assay. The multiplex PCR relied on a mix of 60 forward primers for TCR Vbeta segments and 13 reverse primers for TCR Jbeta segments. Amplification of the CDR3 region of rearranged TCR beta genes was performed with a multiplex PCR assay on genomic DNA. The Illumina HiSeq System was used to sequence the amplified TCR beta libraries as 87-base-pair reads. Regarding the original processing steps: Across the 500 to 850 repertoires, a later analysis counted approximately 75 million unique TCR beta chains, approximately 12 million of which were shared by at least two donors. Raw reads were error-corrected and collapsed into unique sequences by a nearest-neighbor algorithm in which closely related sequences were merged to remove PCR and sequencing errors. V, D and J gene segments were assigned by aligning CDR3 sequences to IMGT reference sequences. For a sequence to be retained, a match of at least six nucleotides was required to both a V gene segment and a J gene segment. Rearrangements were called productive when the CDR3 lacked stop codons and stayed in frame with V and J; all others were non-productive. Following IMGT convention, CDR3 was defined as the stretch from the second conserved V-encoded cysteine to the conserved J-encoded phenylalanine. Sequences without an unambiguous match to a single V gene segment were excluded from the earlier analysis of approximately 600 of the donors. In an earlier analysis of a few hundred of the donors, a V segment was called functional when productive rearrangements were above 56.7%, and segregating when the standard deviation between donors exceeded 5%. A statistical classification framework was built for diagnosing cytomegalovirus status from the catalog of TCR beta chain sequences. In a later analysis, V and J genes were assigned by comparing TCR nucleotide sequences against IMGT/GENE-DB human TR gene sequences. Using the TCRdist pipeline, a later analysis assigned CDR3 sequences along with most-parsimonious VDJ recombination scenarios. In a later analysis, each TCR beta chain was defined by its CDR3 amino acid sequence together with its V-gene family, and reads without a unique V-gene family were excluded. A later analysis removed 592 highly shared, low-generation-probability nucleotide sequences to deal with suspected cross-contamination and a sequencing artifact. For each public chain, a later analysis derived a clonal expansion index from normalized ranks of inferred template counts within each repertoire. A later analysis computed generation probabilities with a VDJ recombination model fitted to out-of-frame rearrangements, and checked the results against IGoR. In a later analysis, TCR-TCR, TCR-HLA and TCR-CMV co-occurrence was scored with hypergeometric tests, and a repertoire-size bias correction was applied to TCR pairs. False discovery rates were estimated in a later analysis by permuting HLA or CMV assignments 20 times. A later analysis grouped co-occurring TCRs with DBSCAN, adding TCRdist sequence similarity when clustering within HLA-allele-positive subsets. Repertoires with fewer than 30,000 or more than 120,000 public chains were left out of co-occurrence clustering, as were five repertoires with anomalous nucleotide sharing. This immuneACCESS table, as held by TCRdb, lists in-frame sequences with V and J called but not all clones. Of the missing ones, under half trace to an unresolved V gene in checked studies; the others have no known cause. V and J calls and clone size are as listed in that table; D and trimming were resolved from the DNA. Recorded for this sample are about 180,000 clones; approximately 72% of them occurred a single time. 2.5% of the sample belongs to the ten largest clones.

Recombination connected TRBV4-2 to TRBJ1-1; the D gene is possibly TRBD1, with 5 bases matching. Material for sequencing was PBMCs. This sequence was found in a human donor in good health. Here is the DNA: TGTGCCAGCAGCATCAACTCGGGGGGGACTGAAGCTTTCTTT. Translated, this gives CASSINSGGTEAFF.